This T cell receptor (beta chain) was captured in a study of beta chain features in type 1 diabetes. The CDR3 is made up of 14 amino acids. Trimming took 1 base from V and 2 from J, leaving 9 bases between them. Germline V gene lookup returns CDR1 SGHAT and CDR2 FQNNGV. Every bit of the isolated RNA underwent reverse transcription, so sequencing read expressed TCRB transcripts. Measured with immunoSEQ multiplex PCR; TCRdb has only the in-frame clones, and not every one. Seen here are 500,000 to 650,000 clones, under 15% observed once, and the top ten hold more than 0.1%. Study results and limitations: At VDJ recombination sites, type 1 diabetes patients had fewer insertions and more deleted nucleotides. Any HLA effect on TCRB rearrangement was left unresolved by small sub-analyses. Shorter TCRB CDR3s, moderately but significantly so, were found in Type 1 diabetes patients in all four CD4+ subsets.

Isolation of CD4+ naive, central memory, regulatory and stem cell-like memory cells was achieved by sorting via CD45RO/CCR7/CD25/CD127/CD95/CD27. Each population that was sorted was more than 98% pure. About this clone: The antigen is not known.

The receptor was isolated from a man aged 30 to 39 with type 1 diabetes. The V and J genes are TRBV11-2 and TRBJ2-7; the D is unclear. Sequenced: naive CD4+ T cells from blood. CDR3 in amino acids: CASSLVTRPYEQYF. CDR3 DNA sequence: TGTGCCAGCAGCTTAGTGACTCGTCCCTACGAGCAGTACTTC. Full variable domain (remainder filled in from reference TRBV11-2 and TRBJ2-7): EAGVAQSPRYKIIEKRQSVAFWCNPISGHATLYWYQQILGQGPKLLIQFQNNGVVDDSQLPKDRFSAERLKGVDSTLKIQPAKLEDSAVYLCASSLVTRPYEQYFGPGTRLTVT.